This TCR beta chain is from a study of T cells in Graves' hyperthyroidism and ophthalmopathy. Study observations and caveats: The model identified upcoming ophthalmopathy a median about six months ahead of onset.

Amplification of TCR beta CDR3 regions was performed using RNA transcripts as template. TCR CDR3 underwent first-round RT-PCR with the HTBI primer set. Each CDR3 protein gets one entry after TCRdb re-called the multiplex PCR reads with MiXCR. The sample carries fewer than 650,000 distinct CDR3 sequences, around 43% recorded once. As for this clonotype: Its antigen is not known.

Germline V CDR1 and CDR2: DFQATT, SNEGSKA (reference sequence). The trim removed 6 bases at V and 6 bases at J, leaving 9 bases unmatched. The CDR3 runs to 13 residues. The chain combines TRBV20-1 with TRBJ1-2; 8 bases match TRBD1. The receptor comes from an adult woman with Graves' disease, either hyperthyroidism or ophthalmopathy (not recorded which). Specimen: peripheral blood or thyroid tissue (not recorded which). The CDR3, as DNA: TGCAGTGCCCGAAGGTCAGGGGGCGATGGCTACACCTTC. Protein sequence: CSARRSGGDGYTF.